Presented here are 17 T cell receptor beta chains from one specimen sequenced in a study of blood T cell repertoires in COVID-19. The assay was immunoSEQ multiplex PCR, and TCRdb's table has in-frame clones only and misses some. The sample yields nearly 400,000 clones, over 85% seen once. Sequenced material: PBMCs or T cells enriched from blood (not recorded which). The receptors stem from a woman younger than 45 who had recovered from COVID-19.

The table lists this clone with a count of one. The chain joins TRBV6-5 to TRBJ2-1; TRBD2 matches at 9 bases. The CDR3 totals 16 residues. Germline-derived CDR1 and CDR2 are MNHEY and SVGAGI. The ends lost 2 bases at V and 4 bases at J; junction bases unmatched: 6. CDR3 sequence reads: CASSYQGTSPYNEQFF. The DNA of the CDR3 is TGTGCCAGCAGTTACCAAGGGACTAGCCCGTACAATGAGCAGTTCTTC.

The V call is TRBV27, the J call TRBJ1-2; no clear D gene. V dropped 3 bases and J dropped 3 bases, with 14 bases sitting between them. The CDR3 spans 15 residues. The germline gives CDR1 MNHEY, CDR2 SMNVEV (reference sequence). The CDR3, as DNA: TGTGCCAGCAGTTTGAGGCCAAGGGAGTACTATGGCTACACCTTC. Translated, it gives CASSLRPREYYGYTF.

This CDR3 is CASRSPRDYGYTF. CDR3 DNA: TGTGCCAGCAGGTCCCCTCGGGACTATGGCTACACCTTC. The chain carries TRBV5-4 and TRBJ1-2; D remains ambiguous. CDR3 length equals 13 residues. With 5 bases removed from V and 3 bases from J, the gap between germline ends came to 11 bases. CDR1 is SGHNT and CDR2 is YYREEE in the germline V gene (reference sequence).

The CDR3 here is CASGINGNTIYF. The CDR3 DNA is TGTGCCAGCGGGATAAATGGAAACACCATATATTTT. This sequence joins TRBV19 and TRBJ1-3; no definite D call. Germline CDR1 LNHDA, CDR2 SQIVND (reference sequence). CDR3 length: 12 residues. Trimming shortened V by 9 bases and J by 3 bases, and 9 bases separated the two germline ends.

The chain is built from TRBV30 and TRBJ1-6; TRBD1 is a possible D gene (5 bases). This CDR3 has 15 amino acids. Germline CDR1 reads GTSNPN; CDR2 reads SVGIG (reference sequence). V dropped 3 bases and J dropped 7 bases, with 16 bases sitting between them. The CDR3 is CAWSHLGAGNSPLHF. The CDR3, as DNA: TGTGCCTGGAGCCACCTCGGGGCGGGAAATTCACCCCTCCACTTT.

The chain uses TRBV2 and TRBJ1-1, with 7 bases matching TRBD1. Germline V gene sequence: CDR1 SNHLY, CDR2 FYNNEI. This CDR3 spans 14 amino acids. Trimming at V came to 7 bases and at J to 1 base, leaving 6 bases not matched to a gene. The CDR3 protein is CASTRTGQNTEAFF. The CDR3 DNA reads TGTGCCAGCACCCGGACAGGCCAGAACACTGAAGCTTTCTTT.

The V gene is TRBV11-1, the J gene TRBJ1-2; no reliable D call. Germline lookup yields CDR1 SGHAT and CDR2 FQDESV (reference sequence). Trimming stripped 5 bases from V and 2 bases from J, with 15 bases between. The CDR3 is 15 residues long. As DNA, the CDR3 is TGTGCCAGCAGCAGAGGTAGTGGCTTCAACTATGGCTACACCTTC. Amino acid sequence: CASSRGSGFNYGYTF.

This sequence joins TRBV27 and TRBJ2-3, with a tentative D call TRBD2 (6 bases). Trimming left V 6 bases short and J 3 bases short, with 13 bases between. The CDR3 loop spans 14 amino acids. Germline V lookup: CDR1 MNHEY, CDR2 SMNVEV (reference sequence). Here the CDR3 DNA reads TGTGCCAGCAGGAGGGCCGGGACTACAGATACGCAGTATTTT. Amino acids: CASRRAGTTDTQYF.

The V call is TRBV3-1 (or the pseudogene TRBV3-2), the J call TRBJ1-4, with 7 nucleotides matching TRBD1. Per the germline V gene, CDR1 is LGHDT and CDR2 is YNNKEL (reference sequence). V shed 3 bases and J 3 bases; nucleotides not matched to a gene: 7. The CDR3 sequence is 16 residues long. CDR3 in amino acids: CASSHLPDRPNEKLFF. CDR3 nucleotide sequence: TGTGCCAGCAGCCACCTGCCGGACAGGCCTAATGAAAAACTGTTTTTT.

V and J are TRBV6-2 or TRBV6-3 and TRBJ1-3; D not certain. Trimming pared 2 bases from V and 2 bases from J, leaving 7 bases between. The V gene's germline CDR1 is MNHEY and CDR2 SVGEGT. The CDR3 sequence is 14 residues long. CDR3 sequence reads: CASSYGGPGNTIYF. The CDR3 bases are TGTGCCAGCAGTTACGGAGGTCCTGGAAACACCATATATTTT.

The chain carries TRBV9 and TRBJ2-3; D might be TRBD2 (6 bases). V was cut by 4 bases and J by 1 base, with 13 bases left in between. Germline CDR1 SGDLS, CDR2 YYNGEE. CDR3 length: 15 residues. CDR3 sequence: CASSPPTGGTDTQYF. CDR3 coding DNA: TGTGCCAGCAGCCCCCCTACGGGGGGCACAGATACGCAGTATTTT.

This clone is a singleton in its sample. This sequence joins TRBV29-1 and TRBJ1-2; a weak D match, TRBD1 (5 bases). Germline CDR1 SQVTM, CDR2 ANQGSEA. Trimming took off 8 bases at V and 6 bases at J, with 13 bases between the two ends. The CDR3 has 11 amino acids. Here the CDR3 DNA reads TGCAGCTCTCTGGGGGGTAATGGCTACACCTTC. Amino acids: CSSLGGNGYTF. Variable domain in full (rest from reference TRBV29-1 and TRBJ1-2): SAVISQKPSRDICQRGTSLTIQCQVDSQVTMMFWYRQQPGQSLTLIATANQGSEATYESGFVIDKFPISRPNLTFSTLTVSNMSPEDSSIYLCSSLGGNGYTFGSGTRLTVV.

A single count supports this clone. CDR3 sequence: CASSSSGGAGTDTQYF. The CDR3 region has the DNA TGTGCCAGCAGCTCTAGCGGGGGGGCGGGGACAGATACGCAGTATTTT. V is TRBV7-6 and J is TRBJ2-3, with 12 bases matching TRBD2. The length of the CDR3 is 16 residues. With 4 bases clipped from V and 3 bases from J, the junction kept 5 bases outside the gene matches. The germline CDR1 and CDR2 sequences are SGHVS and FNYEAQ.

The chain carries TRBV29-1 and TRBJ2-7, with a tentative D call TRBD1 (6 bases). Germline V gene lookup returns CDR1 SQVTM and CDR2 ANQGSEA. The CDR3 is made up of 14 amino acids. CDR3 nucleotide sequence: TGCAGTGTCTTAGAACAGGGAATATCCTACGAGCAGTACTTC. Translation gives CSVLEQGISYEQYF.

This sequence joins TRBV18 and TRBJ1-2; D is possibly TRBD1 (6 bases). This CDR3 contains 15 residues. With 4 bases removed from V and 9 bases from J, the gap between germline ends came to 21 bases. The germline V gene encodes CDR1 KGHSH and CDR2 LQKENI. CDR3 loop: CASSLFSGTSESYTF. In DNA form, the CDR3 reads TGTGCCAGCTCACTCTTCTCCGGGACATCGGAGAGCTACACCTTC.

The rearrangement uses TRBV5-1 and TRBJ2-7; 8 positions agree with TRBD1. Germline V gives CDR1 SGHRS, CDR2 YFSETQ. Trimming removed 0 bases from V and 2 bases from J; junction bases left unmatched: 4. The length of the CDR3 is 15 residues. The DNA for the CDR3 is TGCGCCAGCAGCTTGGAGGGACAGGCTACCTACGAGCAGTACTTC. Its protein product is CASSLEGQATYEQYF.

This chain links TRBV5-4 with TRBJ1-1; D perhaps matches TRBD1 (5 bases). Germline V lookup: CDR1 SGHNT, CDR2 YYREEE (reference sequence). V lost 6 bases and J 7 bases, leaving 16 bases between the germline ends. This CDR3 comprises 13 residues. The CDR3 sequence is CASNTKRGDEAFF. DNA of the CDR3: TGTGCCAGCAACACAAAGCGGGGGGATGAAGCTTTCTTT.